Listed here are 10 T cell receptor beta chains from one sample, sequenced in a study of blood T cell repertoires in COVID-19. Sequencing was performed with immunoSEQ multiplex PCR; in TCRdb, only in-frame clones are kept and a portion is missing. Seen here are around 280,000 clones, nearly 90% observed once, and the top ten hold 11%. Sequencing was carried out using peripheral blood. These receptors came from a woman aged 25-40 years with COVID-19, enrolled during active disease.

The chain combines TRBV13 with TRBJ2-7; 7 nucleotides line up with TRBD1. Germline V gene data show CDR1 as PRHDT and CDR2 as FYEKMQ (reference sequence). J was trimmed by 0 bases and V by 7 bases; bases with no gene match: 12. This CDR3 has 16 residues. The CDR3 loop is CASTLTGQLSSYEQYF. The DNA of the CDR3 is TGTGCCAGCACCCTAACGGGACAGTTAAGCTCCTACGAGCAGTACTTC.

In DNA form, the CDR3 reads TGTGCCACCAGCAGCACGGGACAGGGGGCCGGGCCCCAGCATTTT. Residues: CATSSTGQGAGPQHF. The genes are TRBV15 and TRBJ1-5, with TRBD1 matching over 12 bases. V gave up 3 bases and J gave up 9 bases; unmatched junction bases: 6. Germline assignment: CDR1 LNHNV and CDR2 YYDKDF (reference sequence). The CDR3 is 15 residues long.

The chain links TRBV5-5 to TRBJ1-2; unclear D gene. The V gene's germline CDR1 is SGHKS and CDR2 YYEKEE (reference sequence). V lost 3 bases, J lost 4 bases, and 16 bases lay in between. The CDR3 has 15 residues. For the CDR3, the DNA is TGTGCCAGCAGCTCAACCCCAGTAGGGAGCTATGGCTACACCTTC. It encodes CASSSTPVGSYGYTF.

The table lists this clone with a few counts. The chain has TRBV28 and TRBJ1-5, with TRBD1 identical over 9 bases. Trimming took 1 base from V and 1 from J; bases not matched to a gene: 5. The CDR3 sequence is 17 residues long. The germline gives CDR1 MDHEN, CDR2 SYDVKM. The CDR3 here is CASSLYGTGLSNQPQHF. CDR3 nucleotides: TGTGCCAGCAGTTTATATGGGACAGGGCTGAGCAATCAGCCCCAGCATTTT.

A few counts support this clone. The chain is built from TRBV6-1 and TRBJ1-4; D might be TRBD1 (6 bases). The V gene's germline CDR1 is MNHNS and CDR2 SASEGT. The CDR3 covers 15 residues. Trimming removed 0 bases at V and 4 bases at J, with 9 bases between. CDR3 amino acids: CASSEATGGNEKLFF. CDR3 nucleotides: TGTGCCAGCAGTGAAGCGACAGGCGGTAATGAAAAACTGTTTTTT.

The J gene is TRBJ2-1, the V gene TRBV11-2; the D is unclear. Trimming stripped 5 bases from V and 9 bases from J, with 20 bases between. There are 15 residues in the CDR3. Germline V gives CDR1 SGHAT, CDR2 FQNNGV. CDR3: CASSQSNSLGAEQFF. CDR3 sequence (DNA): TGTGCCAGCAGCCAAAGTAACAGCCTTGGTGCTGAGCAGTTCTTC.

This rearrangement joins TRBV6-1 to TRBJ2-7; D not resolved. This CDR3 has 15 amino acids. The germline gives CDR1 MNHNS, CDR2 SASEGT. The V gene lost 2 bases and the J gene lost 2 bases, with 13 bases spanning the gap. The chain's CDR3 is CASSESHNQAYEQYF. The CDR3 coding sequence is TGTGCCAGCAGTGAATCCCACAACCAAGCCTACGAGCAGTACTTC.

The CDR3 nucleotides read TGTGCCATCAGCGGGGGGTACGGATACGAGCAGTACTTC. Its translation: CAISGGYGYEQYF. The V gene is TRBV10-3, the J gene TRBJ2-7, with 7 bases that match TRBD2. V dropped 6 bases and J dropped 4; count of bases not matched to a gene: 6. Per the germline V gene, CDR1 is ENHRY and CDR2 is SYGVKD. CDR3 length: 13 amino acids.

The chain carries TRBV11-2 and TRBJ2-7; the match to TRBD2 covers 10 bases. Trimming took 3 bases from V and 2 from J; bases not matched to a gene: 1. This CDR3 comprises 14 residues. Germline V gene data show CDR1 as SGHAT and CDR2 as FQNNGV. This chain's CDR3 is CASSLGTSAYEQYF. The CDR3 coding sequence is TGTGCCAGCAGCTTGGGGACTAGCGCCTACGAGCAGTACTTC. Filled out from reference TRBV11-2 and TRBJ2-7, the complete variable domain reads EAGVAQSPRYKIIEKRQSVAFWCNPISGHATLYWYQQILGQGPKLLIQFQNNGVVDDSQLPKDRFSAERLKGVDSTLKIQPAKLEDSAVYLCASSLGTSAYEQYFGPGTRLTVT.

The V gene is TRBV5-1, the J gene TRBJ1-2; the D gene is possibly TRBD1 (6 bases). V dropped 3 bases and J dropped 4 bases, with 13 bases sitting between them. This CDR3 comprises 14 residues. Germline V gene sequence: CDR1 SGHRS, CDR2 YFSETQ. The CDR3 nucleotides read TGCGCCAGCAGCTCGGGGGGGCGCGGCTATGGCTACACCTTC. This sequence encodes CASSSGGRGYGYTF.